Below, 30 T cell receptor beta chains from the same sample are listed, as sequenced in a study of T cells after posttransplantation cyclophosphamide. Some clones are missing from TCRdb's copy, which holds only in-frame ones; the method was immunoSEQ multiplex PCR. This repertoire holds about 24,000 clones, and none appear only once. Sequencing was done on a sample of PBMCs. These receptors were taken from a woman between 50 and 59 years old in good health, CMV-negative, and a related stem cell transplant donor.

This clone was counted many times. The rearrangement links TRBV29-1 to TRBJ1-5; D is unclear. The CDR3 runs 13 residues. V lost 4 bases, J lost 1 base, and 8 bases lay in between. The germline gives CDR1 SQVTM, CDR2 ANQGSEA. The CDR3 DNA reads TGCAGCGTTGTTAGCGAAAGCAATCAGCCCCAGCATTTT. It codes for CSVVSESNQPQHF.

Ten or more counts support this clone. In nucleotides, the CDR3 is TGTGCCTGGAGGGCTAGCGTTGACGGGGAGCTGTTTTTT. Encoded protein: CAWRASVDGELFF. J is TRBJ2-2 and V is TRBV30, with TRBD2 as a possible D gene (6 bases). V shed 3 bases and J shed 7 bases, with 12 bases lying between them. This CDR3 has 13 residues. CDR1 and CDR2 from the germline V gene are GTSNPN and SVGIG (reference sequence).

The V call is TRBV30, the J call TRBJ2-5; possibly TRBD2 for D (6 bases). The CDR3 runs 13 residues. V was cut by 4 bases and J by 0 bases, with 9 bases left in between. Per germline, CDR1 GTSNPN and CDR2 SVGIG (reference sequence). CDR3: CAWTRGYQETQYF. The DNA for the CDR3 is TGTGCCTGGACACGGGGGTACCAAGAGACCCAGTACTTC.

Ten or more counts support this clone. The chain employs TRBV10-3 and TRBJ2-3; a weak D match, TRBD2 (6 bases). CDR3 size: 15 residues. V dropped 2 bases and J dropped 4 bases, with 13 bases sitting between them. Looked up from germline, CDR1 is ENHRY and CDR2 is SYGVKD. The CDR3 nucleotides read TGTGCCATCAGTGAGCTAGCAGGAGGGTCAGATACGCAGTATTTT. Its protein product is CAISELAGGSDTQYF.

This clone was counted ten times or more. In DNA, the CDR3 is TGCGCCAGCAGTGAGTCAAGGACAGGGGACGAGACCCAGTACTTC. Residues: CASSESRTGDETQYF. The V call is TRBV10-1, the J call TRBJ2-5, with 9 bases aligning to TRBD1. V was pared by 0 bases and J by 5 bases, with 4 bases of the junction left unmatched. The germline CDR1 and CDR2 sequences are WNHNN and SYGVQD (reference sequence). This CDR3 is 15 amino acids long.

This clone was recorded at least ten times. The chain recombines TRBV18 with TRBJ1-2; possibly TRBD1 for D (5 bases). The CDR3 has 13 amino acids. V lost 1 base to trimming and J lost 8 bases, with 11 bases between them. Germline V gene sequence: CDR1 KGHSH, CDR2 LQKENI. DNA of the CDR3: TGTGCCAGCTCACCACAGGGGAATAAGGGCTACACCTTC. It encodes CASSPQGNKGYTF.

In its sample, this clone was seen many times. This CDR3 is CASSPSQGQSYEQYF. For the CDR3, the DNA is TGTGCCAGCAGCCCCTCACAAGGACAAAGCTACGAGCAGTACTTC. The chain uses TRBV7-6 and TRBJ2-7, with D possibly TRBD1 on 5 matching bases. Trimming pared 5 bases from V and 3 bases from J, leaving 17 bases between. The CDR3 extends over 15 amino acids. Germline V lookup: CDR1 SGHVS, CDR2 FNYEAQ.

This clone was seen ten or more times. The genes are TRBV4-1 and TRBJ2-7, with 9 nucleotides matching TRBD2. CDR3 size: 16 residues. Germline V CDR1 and CDR2: MGHRA, YSYEKL. J was trimmed by 1 base and V by 3 bases; bases with no gene match: 7. The CDR3 coding sequence is TGCGCCAGCAGCCAGTTTAGCGGGAGTAATTCCTACGAGCAGTACTTC. Encoded protein: CASSQFSGSNSYEQYF.

In this sample, this clone turned up many times. The V call is TRBV28, the J call TRBJ1-3; no firm D call. The CDR3 extends over 15 amino acids. V dropped 7 bases and J dropped 0 bases, with 13 bases sitting between them. Germline CDR1 and CDR2: MDHEN and SYDVKM. CDR3 bases: TGTGCCAGCACCCGAAGTCCCTACTCTGGAAACACCATATATTTT. The encoded protein is CASTRSPYSGNTIYF.

Many counts were recorded for this clone. The rearrangement links TRBV6-6 to TRBJ1-1; 8 nucleotides line up with TRBD1. This CDR3 is built from 13 residues. Trimming took 4 bases from V and 7 from J; bases not matched to a gene: 5. The germline gives CDR1 MNHNY, CDR2 SVGAGI (reference sequence). CDR3 in amino acids: CASSWQGAGEAFF. In DNA, the CDR3 is TGTGCCAGCAGTTGGCAGGGGGCTGGTGAAGCTTTCTTT.

This clone was counted many times. The chain links TRBV5-5 to TRBJ2-2, with a tentative D call TRBD1 (6 bases). Germline V CDR1 and CDR2: SGHKS, YYEKEE (reference sequence). With 3 bases removed from V and 3 bases from J, the gap between germline ends came to 12 bases. This CDR3 contains 15 residues. The CDR3 nucleotides are TGTGCCAGCAGCTCACTGCAGGGGTACACCGGGGAGCTGTTTTTT. Translation gives CASSSLQGYTGELFF. Together with reference TRBV5-5 and TRBJ2-2, the CDR3 gives the full variable domain: DAGVTQSPTHLIKTRGQQVTLRCSPISGHKSVSWYQQVLGQGPQFIFQYYEKEERGRGNFPDRFSARQFPNYSSELNVNALLLGDSALYLCASSSLQGYTGELFFGEGSRLTVL.

This clone was counted at least ten times. The V and J genes are TRBV5-1 and TRBJ1-5; TRBD1 agrees at 8 bases. The trim removed 1 base at V and 6 bases at J, leaving 0 bases unmatched. This CDR3 has 13 amino acids. The V gene's germline CDR1 is SGHRS and CDR2 YFSETQ. CDR3 in DNA: TGCGCCAGCAGCTTGACAGGGGGTCAGCCCCAGCATTTT. It codes for CASSLTGGQPQHF.

Ten or more counts support this clone. The CDR3 reads CASSLSGQLLGEQYF. The CDR3 nucleotides read TGCGCCAGCAGCTTGTCGGGACAGTTATTAGGCGAGCAGTACTTC. The J gene is TRBJ2-7, the V gene TRBV5-1; 7 positions agree with TRBD1. The CDR3 sequence is 15 residues long. Germline V gene lookup returns CDR1 SGHRS and CDR2 YFSETQ. With 1 base clipped from V and 6 bases from J, the junction kept 10 bases outside the gene matches.

This clone was recorded many times. The V gene is TRBV10-2, the J gene TRBJ1-1, with 8 bases that match TRBD1. The V segment lost 8 bases and the J segment 5 bases; nucleotides outside the gene matches: 7. This CDR3 contains 13 residues. The V gene's germline CDR1 is WSHSY and CDR2 SAAADI. DNA of the CDR3: TGCGCCAGCGCAGGGGGCGCGGGGACTGAAGCTTTCTTT. Its protein is CASAGGAGTEAFF.

This clone was detected many times. V and J are TRBV7-9 and TRBJ1-5; D is ambiguous. The CDR3 contains 13 residues. Trimming removed 3 bases at V and 5 bases at J, with 8 bases between. CDR1 SEHNR and CDR2 FQNEAQ come from the germline V gene (reference sequence). The CDR3 DNA reads TGTGCCAGCAGCTTCGGTCCCGATCAGCCCCAGCATTTT. This gives the protein CASSFGPDQPQHF.

There are many counts of this clone. CDR3 sequence (DNA): TGTGCCAGCAGCCAAGAGCGTACCCCCGCGGGCATTCAGTACTTC. Encoded protein: CASSQERTPAGIQYF. The chain employs TRBV14 and TRBJ2-4, with D perhaps matching TRBD2 (5 bases). Between the trimmed V and J ends, which lost 0 bases and 9 bases, there was a span of 15 bases. From germline, CDR1 is SGHDN and CDR2 FVKESK. The length of the CDR3 is 15 residues.

This clone has at least ten counts. The gene calls are TRBV6-1 and TRBJ1-2, with a weak D call TRBD1 (6 bases). The CDR3 totals 12 residues. Per germline, CDR1 MNHNS and CDR2 SASEGT. V was clipped by 5 bases and J by 4 bases, with 8 bases between them. The CDR3 here is CASSNRAYGYTF. CDR3 bases: TGTGCCAGCAGTAACAGGGCCTATGGCTACACCTTC.

Ten or more counts support this clone. The J gene is TRBJ2-5, the V gene TRBV7-2; unclear D gene. CDR1 and CDR2 (germline): SGHTA, FQGNSA. V was clipped by 2 bases and J by 5 bases, with 12 bases between them. This CDR3 region has 14 residues. The CDR3 DNA reads TGTGCCAGCAGCTTAAACCCGGGTCCGGAGACCCAGTACTTC. Protein: CASSLNPGPETQYF.

This clone has at least ten counts. This sequence joins TRBV27 and TRBJ2-5, with 8 nucleotides matching TRBD1. The germline V gene has CDR1 MNHEY and CDR2 SMNVEV (reference sequence). The CDR3 consists of 15 residues. The V segment lost 2 bases and the J segment 5 bases; nucleotides outside the gene matches: 7. The DNA for the CDR3 is TGTGCCAGCAGTTTAGAGTACAGGGGGATGGAGACCCAGTACTTC. Its protein product is CASSLEYRGMETQYF.

This clone was counted ten times or more. The rearrangement joins TRBV7-8 to TRBJ1-2; no definite D call. V lost 5 bases to trimming and J lost 6 bases, with 7 bases between them. In germline, CDR1 is SGHVS, CDR2 FQNEAQ. This CDR3 contains 11 residues. CDR3 coding DNA: TGTGCCAGCAGCCCAGGCGATGGCTACACCTTC. It translates to CASSPGDGYTF.

In this sample, this clone turned up many times. The gene calls are TRBV30 and TRBJ1-3, with 8 bases matching TRBD1. V lost 0 bases to trimming and J lost 2 bases; unmatched junction nucleotides: 3. This CDR3 has 15 amino acids. Germline CDR1 is GTSNPN and CDR2 is SVGIG (reference sequence). CDR3 sequence (DNA): TGTGCCTGGAGTGTAGGACAGGGAACTGGAAACACCATATATTTT. Translating it yields CAWSVGQGTGNTIYF.

In this sample, this clone turned up many times. The chain joins TRBV19 to TRBJ1-2; D unclear. Looked up from germline, CDR1 is LNHDA and CDR2 is SQIVND (reference sequence). The CDR3 consists of 15 residues. The germline V and J ends were trimmed by 3 bases and 3 bases, with 14 bases remaining between them. DNA of the CDR3: TGTGCCAGTAGTATCTCAGGCCCATTGGACTATGGCTACACCTTC. Its translation: CASSISGPLDYGYTF.

This clone was seen ten or more times. The V gene is TRBV11-1, the J gene TRBJ1-2; 11 bases align to TRBD1. Germline CDR1 SGHAT, CDR2 FQDESV (reference sequence). This CDR3 spans 14 amino acids. V lost 2 bases to trimming and J lost 6 bases; unmatched junction nucleotides: 2. The CDR3 DNA is TGTGCCAGCAGCTTAACGGACAGGGGGCATGGCTACACCTTC. As protein: CASSLTDRGHGYTF. The complete variable domain, with remaining parts taken from reference TRBV11-1 and TRBJ1-2, reads EAEVAQSPRYKITEKSQAVAFWCDPISGHATLYWYRQILGQGPELLVQFQDESVVDDSQLPKDRFSAERLKGVDSTLKIQPAELGDSAMYLCASSLTDRGHGYTFGSGTRLTVV.

This clone was observed many times. The chain couples TRBV27 to TRBJ1-1; D is possibly TRBD1 (6 bases). The germline CDR1 and CDR2 sequences are MNHEY and SMNVEV (reference sequence). This CDR3 is built from 15 residues. Trimming removed 0 bases at V and 4 bases at J, with 12 bases between. The CDR3: CASSLSRGKSTEAFF. CDR3 DNA: TGTGCCAGCAGTTTATCTAGGGGGAAATCCACTGAAGCTTTCTTT.

Many counts were recorded for this clone. The chain has TRBV11-1 and TRBJ1-2; tentative D call: TRBD1 (6 bases). V was cut by 5 bases and J by 4 bases, with 11 bases left in between. CDR1 and CDR2 from the germline V gene are SGHAT and FQDESV (reference sequence). This CDR3 spans 13 amino acids. DNA of the CDR3: TGTGCCAGCAGCCGAGGACAGTCCTATGGCTACACCTTC. This codes for CASSRGQSYGYTF.

In this sample, this clone turned up many times. The chain couples TRBV9 to TRBJ2-1; D may be TRBD2 (6 bases). Trimming stripped 5 bases from V and 10 bases from J, with 22 bases between. The CDR3 is 15 residues long. Germline V gene sequence: CDR1 SGDLS, CDR2 YYNGEE. As DNA, the CDR3 is TGTGCCAGCAGTTCCGGGCGTATCCCTCGGGAGGAGCAGTTCTTC. Translated, it gives CASSSGRIPREEQFF.

This clone was counted ten times or more. The chain employs TRBV10-1 and TRBJ2-5; 11 nucleotides align to TRBD2. The V segment lost 2 bases and the J segment 5 bases; nucleotides outside the gene matches: 10. In germline, CDR1 is WNHNN, CDR2 SYGVQD (reference sequence). The CDR3 consists of 17 residues. The CDR3 here is CASSEGVAGGRRETQYF. The CDR3 DNA sequence: TGCGCCAGCAGTGAGGGGGTAGCGGGAGGGCGGCGGGAGACCCAGTACTTC.

In this sample, this clone turned up many times. V and J are TRBV27 and TRBJ2-1; 7 nucleotides agree with TRBD2. This CDR3 has 12 residues. The germline V gene has CDR1 MNHEY and CDR2 SMNVEV (reference sequence). V shed 2 bases, J shed 9 bases, and the junction held 1 base outside the gene matches. The CDR3 is CASSLSGIEQFF. CDR3 bases: TGTGCCAGCAGTTTAAGCGGGATTGAGCAGTTCTTC.

This clone was seen many times. The chain joins TRBV6-5 to TRBJ2-7; possible D gene TRBD1, 6 bases. This CDR3 contains 16 residues. Germline loops: CDR1 MNHEY, CDR2 SVGAGI. V dropped 2 bases and J dropped 3 bases, with 17 bases sitting between them. CDR3 residues: CASSYGPGTRNYEQYF. The CDR3 nucleotides are TGTGCCAGCAGTTACGGGCCCGGGACACGGAACTACGAGCAGTACTTC.

Many counts were recorded for this clone. The V call is TRBV5-1, the J call TRBJ1-1; D might be TRBD1 (5 bases). CDR1 and CDR2 from the germline V gene are SGHRS and YFSETQ. Trimming removed 4 bases at V and 1 base at J, with 11 bases between. The CDR3 runs to 14 residues. The chain's CDR3 is CASSPNTGNTEAFF. In DNA form, the CDR3 reads TGCGCCAGCAGCCCCAACACAGGGAACACTGAAGCTTTCTTT.